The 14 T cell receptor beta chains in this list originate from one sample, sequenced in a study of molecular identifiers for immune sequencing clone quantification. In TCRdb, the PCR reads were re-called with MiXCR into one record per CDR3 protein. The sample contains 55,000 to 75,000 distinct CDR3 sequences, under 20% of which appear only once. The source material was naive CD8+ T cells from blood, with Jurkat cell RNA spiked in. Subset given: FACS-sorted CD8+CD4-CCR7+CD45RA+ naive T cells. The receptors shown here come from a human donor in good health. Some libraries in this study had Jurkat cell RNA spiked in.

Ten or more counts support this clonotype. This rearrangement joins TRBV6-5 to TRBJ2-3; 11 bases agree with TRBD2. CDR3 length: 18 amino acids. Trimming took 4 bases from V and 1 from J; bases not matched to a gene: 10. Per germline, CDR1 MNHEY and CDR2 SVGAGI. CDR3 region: CASSSGTSGLGGTDTQYF. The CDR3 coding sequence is TGTGCCAGCAGTTCCGGGACTAGCGGTTTGGGTGGCACAGATACGCAGTATTTT.

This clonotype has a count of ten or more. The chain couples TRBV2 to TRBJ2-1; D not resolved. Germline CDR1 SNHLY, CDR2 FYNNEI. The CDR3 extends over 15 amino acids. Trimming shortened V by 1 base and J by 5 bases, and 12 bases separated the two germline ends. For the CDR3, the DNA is TGTGCCAGCAGTGAAGGGTGGCAGAAGAACAATGAGCAGTTCTTC. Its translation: CASSEGWQKNNEQFF.

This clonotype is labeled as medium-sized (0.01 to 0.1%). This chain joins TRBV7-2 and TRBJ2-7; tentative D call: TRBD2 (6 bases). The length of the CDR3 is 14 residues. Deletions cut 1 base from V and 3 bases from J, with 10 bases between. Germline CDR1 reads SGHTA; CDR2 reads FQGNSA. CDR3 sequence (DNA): TGTGCCAGCAGCTTAGAACTAGCCCACTACGAGCAGTACTTC. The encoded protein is CASSLELAHYEQYF.

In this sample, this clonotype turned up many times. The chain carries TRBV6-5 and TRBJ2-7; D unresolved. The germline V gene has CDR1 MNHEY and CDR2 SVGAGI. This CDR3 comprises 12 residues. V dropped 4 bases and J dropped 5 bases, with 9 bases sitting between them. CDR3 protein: CASSSSADEQYF. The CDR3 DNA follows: TGTGCCAGCAGTTCGTCCGCGGACGAGCAGTACTTC.

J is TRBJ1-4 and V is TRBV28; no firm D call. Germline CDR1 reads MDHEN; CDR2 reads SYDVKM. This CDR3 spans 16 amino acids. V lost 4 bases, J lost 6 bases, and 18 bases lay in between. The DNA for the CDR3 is TGTGCCAGCAGTTACCCCCGGGAGGCAGCTGATGAAAAACTGTTTTTT. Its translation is CASSYPREAADEKLFF. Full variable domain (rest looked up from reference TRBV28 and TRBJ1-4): DVKVTQSSRYLVKRTGEKVFLECVQDMDHENMFWYRQDPGLGLRLIYFSYDVKMKEKGDIPEGYSVSREKKERFSLILESASTNQTSMYLCASSYPREAADEKLFFGSGTQLSVL.

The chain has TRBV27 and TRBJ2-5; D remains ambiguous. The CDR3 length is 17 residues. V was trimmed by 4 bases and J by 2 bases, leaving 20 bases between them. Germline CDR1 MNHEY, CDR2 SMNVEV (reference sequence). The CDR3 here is CASSSIPLNGYQETQYF. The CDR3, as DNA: TGTGCCAGCAGTTCCATCCCCCTCAACGGGTATCAAGAGACCCAGTACTTC.

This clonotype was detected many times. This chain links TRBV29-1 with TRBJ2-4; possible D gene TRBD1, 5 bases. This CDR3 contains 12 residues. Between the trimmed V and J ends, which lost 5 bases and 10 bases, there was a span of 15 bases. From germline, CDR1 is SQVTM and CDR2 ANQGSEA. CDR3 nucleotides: TGCAGCGTTCTAGGGCTCAAGGGGATTCAGTACTTC. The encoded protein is CSVLGLKGIQYF.

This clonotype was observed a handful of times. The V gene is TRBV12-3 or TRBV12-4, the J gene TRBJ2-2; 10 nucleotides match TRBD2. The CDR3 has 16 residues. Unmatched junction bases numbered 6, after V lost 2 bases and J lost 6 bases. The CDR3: CASSLIGTSVAGELFF. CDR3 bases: TGTGCCAGCAGTTTAATCGGGACTAGCGTTGCCGGGGAGCTGTTTTTT.

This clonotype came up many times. As DNA, the CDR3 is TGTGCCAGCAGTGATCGCCGGACAGGATCTTCCTACGAGCAGTACTTC. Protein sequence: CASSDRRTGSSYEQYF. This sequence joins TRBV25-1 and TRBJ2-7, with TRBD1 matching over 7 bases. The germline CDR1 and CDR2 sequences are MGHDK and SYGVNS. The V and J ends lost 3 bases and 1 base, in that order; junction bases with no gene match: 9. The CDR3 spans 16 residues.

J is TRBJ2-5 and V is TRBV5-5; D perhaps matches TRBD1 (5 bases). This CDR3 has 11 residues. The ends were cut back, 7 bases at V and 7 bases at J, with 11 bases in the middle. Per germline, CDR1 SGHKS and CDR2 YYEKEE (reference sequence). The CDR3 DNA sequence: TGTGCCAGCGAAACAGGAGCGACCCAGTACTTC. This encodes CASETGATQYF.

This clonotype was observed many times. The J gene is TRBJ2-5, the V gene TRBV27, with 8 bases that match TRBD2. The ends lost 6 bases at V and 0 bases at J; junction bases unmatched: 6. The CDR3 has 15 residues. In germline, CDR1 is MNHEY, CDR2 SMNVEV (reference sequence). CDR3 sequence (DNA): TGTGCCAGCAGACCAGCGGGGGTAAACCAAGAGACCCAGTACTTC. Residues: CASRPAGVNQETQYF.

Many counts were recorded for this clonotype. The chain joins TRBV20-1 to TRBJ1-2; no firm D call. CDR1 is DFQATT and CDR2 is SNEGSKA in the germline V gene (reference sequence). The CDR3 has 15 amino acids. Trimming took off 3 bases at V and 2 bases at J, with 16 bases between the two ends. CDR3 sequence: CSASVMAVSNYGYTF. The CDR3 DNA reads TGCAGTGCTAGCGTTATGGCGGTATCCAACTATGGCTACACCTTC.

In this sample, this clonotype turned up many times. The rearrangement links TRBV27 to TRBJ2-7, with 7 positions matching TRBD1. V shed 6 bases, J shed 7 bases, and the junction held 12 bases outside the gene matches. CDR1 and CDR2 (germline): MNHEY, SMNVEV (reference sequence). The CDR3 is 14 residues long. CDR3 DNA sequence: TGTGCCAGCAGAATACAGGGGCCCTCTCGGGAGCAGTACTTC. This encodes CASRIQGPSREQYF.

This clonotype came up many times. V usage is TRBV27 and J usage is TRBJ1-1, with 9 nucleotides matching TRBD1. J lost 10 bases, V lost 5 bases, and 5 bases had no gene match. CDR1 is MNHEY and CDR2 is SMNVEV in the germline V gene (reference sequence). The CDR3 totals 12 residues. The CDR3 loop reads CASSTGQGRAFF. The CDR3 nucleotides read TGTGCCAGCAGTACGGGACAGGGAAGAGCTTTCTTT.